These 27 T cell receptor beta chains originate from one sample sequenced in a study of T cells after yellow fever vaccination. TCRdb re-called the 5' RACE reads with MiXCR, one entry per CDR3 protein. The sample contains 550,000 or so distinct CDR3 sequences, less than 20% of which appear only once. Material: PBMCs, obtained 15 days after the yellow fever booster vaccination. The receptors here all came from a man aged 30 to 45 who received the YFV17D yellow fever vaccine.

The chain has TRBV10-3 and TRBJ2-3; unclear D gene. Trimming left V 7 bases short and J 0 bases short, with 11 bases between. Germline CDR1 reads ENHRY; CDR2 reads SYGVKD. CDR3 length: 14 amino acids. CDR3 residues: CAITDGASTDTQYF. Written as DNA, the CDR3 is TGTGCCATCACGGACGGTGCTAGCACAGATACGCAGTATTTT.

This clonotype occurred a few times. CDR3 in amino acids: CASSLYDLTLYNEQFF. The DNA for the CDR3 is TGTGCCAGCAGCTTATACGACCTAACCTTATACAATGAGCAGTTCTTC. This rearrangement joins TRBV7-2 to TRBJ2-1, with D uncertain. Germline V gene sequence: CDR1 SGHTA, CDR2 FQGNSA. V was shortened by 2 bases and J by 4 bases, with 15 bases between the two germline ends. The CDR3 is made up of 16 amino acids. Full variable domain (rest looked up from reference TRBV7-2 and TRBJ2-1): GAGVSQSPSNKVTEKGKDVELRCDPISGHTALYWYRQSLGQGLEFLIYFQGNSAPDKSGLPSDRFSAERTGGSVSTLTIQRTQQEDSAVYLCASSLYDLTLYNEQFFGPGTRLTVL.

This clonotype came up a few times. The gene calls are TRBV7-2 and TRBJ2-2, with TRBD2 as a possible D gene (5 bases). The CDR3 sequence is 17 residues long. V dropped 1 base and J dropped 3 bases, with 15 bases sitting between them. Looked up from germline, CDR1 is SGHTA and CDR2 is FQGNSA. The chain's CDR3 is CASSLVGGSLDTGELFF. The CDR3 DNA sequence: TGTGCCAGCAGCTTAGTTGGTGGGAGCCTGGACACCGGGGAGCTGTTTTTT.

This clonotype showed up just a few times. The chain couples TRBV10-2 to TRBJ1-4; perhaps TRBD1 as D (5 bases). The CDR3 length is 11 residues. The germline gives CDR1 WSHSY, CDR2 SAAADI. V lost 6 bases, J lost 8 bases, and 7 bases lay in between. The CDR3 DNA follows: TGCGCCAGCAGACAGGCGGAAAAACTGTTTTTT. It specifies CASRQAEKLFF.

The chain has TRBV5-5 and TRBJ2-1; either TRBD1 or TRBD2 may fit D (5 bases each). Germline CDR1 reads SGHKS; CDR2 reads YYEKEE (reference sequence). With 0 bases removed from V and 15 bases from J, the gap between germline ends came to 19 bases. The CDR3 sequence is 14 residues long. The CDR3 DNA reads as TGTGCCAGCAGCTTGGCCGACAAGGTGGGACGGGCGTTCTTC. Its translation: CASSLADKVGRAFF.

There are a few counts of this clonotype. The chain recombines TRBV30 with TRBJ2-1; D is perhaps TRBD2 (7 bases). The CDR3 contains 13 residues. CDR1 is GTSNPN and CDR2 is SVGIG in the germline V gene (reference sequence). The germline V and J ends were trimmed by 0 bases and 8 bases, with 11 bases remaining between them. CDR3 region: CAWSVGGGDEQFF. CDR3 DNA sequence: TGTGCCTGGAGTGTCGGAGGGGGGGATGAGCAGTTCTTC.

The chain links TRBV2 to TRBJ2-7; D call uncertain. The germline V gene encodes CDR1 SNHLY and CDR2 FYNNEI. This CDR3 region has 14 residues. The germline V and J ends were trimmed by 5 bases and 9 bases, with 20 bases remaining between them. As DNA, the CDR3 is TGTGCCAGCAGTACTACAGATTCTCCTTCGCGGCAGTACTTC. Translation: CASSTTDSPSRQYF. Drawing the rest from reference TRBV2 and TRBJ2-7, the complete variable domain is EPEVTQTPSHQVTQMGQEVILRCVPISNHLYFYWYRQILGQKVEFLVSFYNNEISEKSEIFDDQFSVERPDGSNFTLKIRSTKLEDSAMYFCASSTTDSPSRQYFGPGTRLTVT.

The V and J genes are TRBV20-1 and TRBJ2-3; possibly TRBD2 for D (5 bases). With 1 base removed from V and 5 bases from J, the gap between germline ends came to 19 bases. From germline, CDR1 is DFQATT and CDR2 SNEGSKA (reference sequence). There are 16 residues in the CDR3. In DNA, the CDR3 is TGCAGTGCTAGAGGGCAGGCTTCAGAGGGCATAGATACGCAGTATTTT. Protein product: CSARGQASEGIDTQYF.

The rearrangement links TRBV20-1 to TRBJ2-3; D not resolved. Germline-derived CDR1 and CDR2 are DFQATT and SNEGSKA (reference sequence). V was pared by 6 bases and J by 0 bases, with 10 bases between. This CDR3 region has 13 residues. This CDR3 is CSARPGSTDTQYF. Here the CDR3 DNA reads TGCAGTGCCCGTCCCGGGAGCACAGATACGCAGTATTTT.

The J gene is TRBJ1-4, the V gene TRBV20-1; D unresolved. CDR1 is DFQATT and CDR2 is SNEGSKA in the germline V gene (reference sequence). Trimming removed 6 bases at V and 0 bases at J, with 11 bases between. The CDR3 spans 14 residues. The CDR3 here is CSAPDSTTNEKLFF. In nucleotides, the CDR3 is TGCAGTGCGCCGGACTCAACAACTAATGAAAAACTGTTTTTT.

The chain links TRBV6-5 to TRBJ2-7, with a tentative D call TRBD2 (5 bases). In germline, CDR1 is MNHEY, CDR2 SVGAGI. V was clipped by 0 bases and J by 5 bases, with 17 bases between them. The CDR3 consists of 16 residues. The CDR3 here is CASSYSTRGIVHEQYF. DNA for the CDR3: TGTGCCAGCAGTTACTCGACCCGGGGTATAGTCCACGAGCAGTACTTC.

The chain combines TRBV28 with TRBJ2-7; 9 nucleotides align to TRBD1. The CDR3 contains 13 residues. The germline gives CDR1 MDHEN, CDR2 SYDVKM. After removal of 10 bases from V and 1 base from J, the junction contained 5 bases not matched to a gene. The CDR3, as DNA: TGTGCCATTACAGGGGGCCGTTCCTACGAGCAGTACTTC. Its translation is CAITGGRSYEQYF.

This chain links TRBV12-3 or TRBV12-4 with TRBJ1-2; 8 bases agree with TRBD1. CDR3 length: 16 amino acids. V shed 3 bases and J 5 bases; nucleotides not matched to a gene: 11. The CDR3: CASSLLGTGGPYGYTF. CDR3 bases: TGTGCCAGCAGTTTGTTAGGGACAGGAGGACCTTATGGCTACACCTTC.

This chain joins TRBV20-1 and TRBJ2-4; D is undetermined. This CDR3 spans 12 amino acids. V was clipped by 0 bases and J by 8 bases, with 8 bases between them. Looked up from germline, CDR1 is DFQATT and CDR2 is SNEGSKA (reference sequence). CDR3 sequence: CSARDPSDIQYF. In nucleotides, the CDR3 is TGCAGTGCTAGAGACCCGTCTGACATTCAGTACTTC.

This clonotype showed up just once. J is TRBJ2-7 and V is TRBV5-1; a possible D gene is TRBD2 (5 bases). The CDR3 is 12 residues long. V lost 1 base to trimming and J lost 6 bases, with 8 bases between them. Germline V gene data show CDR1 as SGHRS and CDR2 as YFSETQ. CDR3 in DNA: TGCGCCAGCAGCTTGACGGGAACCGAGCAGTACTTC. Protein product: CASSLTGTEQYF. The whole variable domain, filled in from reference TRBV5-1 and TRBJ2-7, reads KAGVTQTPRYLIKTRGQQVTLSCSPISGHRSVSWYQQTPGQGLQFLFEYFSETQRNKGNFPGRFSGRQFSNSRSEMNVSTLELGDSALYLCASSLTGTEQYFGPGTRLTVT.

This clonotype showed up just a few times. V gene TRBV20-1 combines with J gene TRBJ2-7; D gene unclear. CDR3 length: 13 residues. Germline V gene data show CDR1 as DFQATT and CDR2 as SNEGSKA (reference sequence). Trimming pared 0 bases from V and 0 bases from J, leaving 6 bases between. The CDR3 region is CSAREVGSYEQYF. The CDR3, as DNA: TGCAGTGCTAGAGAAGTCGGCTCCTACGAGCAGTACTTC.

J is TRBJ2-3 and V is TRBV20-1; 13 nucleotides match TRBD2. Trimming at V came to 5 bases and at J to 5 bases, leaving 10 bases not matched to a gene. This CDR3 region has 16 residues. The germline V gene has CDR1 DFQATT and CDR2 SNEGSKA (reference sequence). CDR3 sequence reads: CSAFTGLAGDGDTQYF. The DNA of the CDR3 is TGCAGTGCTTTCACCGGACTAGCGGGAGATGGAGATACGCAGTATTTT.

The rearrangement links TRBV12-3 or TRBV12-4 to TRBJ2-1; TRBD2 aligns across 7 bases. The V gene end was trimmed by 6 bases and the J gene end by 10 bases; junction bases not matched to a gene: 12. The CDR3 covers 14 residues. CDR3 amino acids: CASRQAGLPQEQFF. CDR3 coding DNA: TGTGCCAGCAGACAAGCGGGACTCCCTCAGGAGCAGTTCTTC.

This clonotype has a handful of counts. The chain couples TRBV30 to TRBJ2-1, with D hard to call. Per the germline V gene, CDR1 is GTSNPN and CDR2 is SVGIG (reference sequence). CDR3 length: 11 residues. The V gene lost 0 bases and the J gene lost 7 bases, with 4 bases spanning the gap. The CDR3 reads CAWSVRNEQFF. CDR3 nucleotide sequence: TGTGCCTGGAGTGTACGAAATGAGCAGTTCTTC.

The rearrangement joins TRBV20-1 to TRBJ2-1; the match to TRBD1 covers 8 bases. There are 11 residues in the CDR3. Germline CDR1 is DFQATT and CDR2 is SNEGSKA (reference sequence). CDR3: CNAGQDNEQFF. For the CDR3, the DNA is TGCAACGCGGGACAGGACAATGAGCAGTTCTTC.

In its sample, this clonotype was seen a few times. The CDR3 protein is CASSYARSSGLSYNEQFF. CDR3 nucleotides: TGTGCCAGCAGTTATGCAAGGAGTAGCGGACTTTCCTACAATGAGCAGTTCTTC. V and J are TRBV6-5 and TRBJ2-1; tentative D call: TRBD2 (6 bases). The CDR3 extends over 18 amino acids. Trimming took 3 bases from V and 1 from J, leaving 19 bases between them. CDR1 and CDR2 from the germline V gene are MNHEY and SVGAGI.

The sample holds a few counts of this clonotype. This rearrangement joins TRBV5-4 to TRBJ1-4; 7 nucleotides line up with TRBD1. Germline V CDR1 and CDR2: SGHNT, YYREEE (reference sequence). V was pared by 3 bases and J by 6 bases, with 8 bases of the junction left unmatched. This CDR3 is built from 15 residues. The CDR3 region is CASSSLGTVDEKLFF. For the CDR3, the DNA is TGTGCCAGCAGCTCCCTGGGGACAGTAGATGAAAAACTGTTTTTT.

This clonotype has a count of ten or more. The chain joins TRBV7-2 to TRBJ2-2; D gene ambiguous. The CDR3 loop spans 13 amino acids. Germline CDR1 SGHTA, CDR2 FQGNSA. V dropped 5 bases and J dropped 4 bases, with 8 bases sitting between them. The CDR3 is CASSRLATGELFF. In nucleotides, the CDR3 is TGTGCCAGCAGCCGACTTGCCACCGGGGAGCTGTTTTTT.

This chain uses TRBV6-1 with TRBJ1-6; no firm D call. V gave up 2 bases and J gave up 8 bases, with 16 bases separating them. The CDR3 totals 16 residues. Germline V gives CDR1 MNHNS, CDR2 SASEGT. The DNA of the CDR3 is TGTGCCAGCAGTGAACCCTACGGGTACGGCGATTCACCCCTCCACTTT. Protein product: CASSEPYGYGDSPLHF.

The chain carries TRBV19 and TRBJ2-7; D is ambiguous. CDR1 is LNHDA, CDR2 SQIVND, per germline (reference sequence). V was clipped by 2 bases and J by 5 bases, with 10 bases between them. The CDR3 length is 13 residues. The CDR3 DNA reads TGTGCCAGTAGTATAACCGCGTACGACGAGCAGTACTTC. As protein: CASSITAYDEQYF.

In regard to this clonotype: A much larger clone differs from this one at a single base, so this may be a read error. Without the conserved terminal phenylalanine or tryptophan, this CDR3 likely stems from a read error. The chain couples TRBV16 to TRBJ1-1; possible D gene TRBD1, 6 bases. CDR3 size: 15 residues. Germline CDR1 KGHSY, CDR2 FQNENV. V was shortened by 7 bases and J by 0 bases, with 15 bases between the two germline ends. In nucleotides, the CDR3 is TGTGCCAGCACTTCTCAGGGGTTCCTGAACACTGAAGCTTTCTCT. It specifies CASTSQGFLNTEAFS.

The J gene is TRBJ2-2, the V gene TRBV10-3; a possible D gene is TRBD1 (7 bases). The CDR3 consists of 14 residues. V was clipped by 6 bases and J by 5 bases, with 13 bases between them. CDR1 and CDR2 from the germline V gene are ENHRY and SYGVKD. This CDR3 is CAISGQGGTGELFF. In nucleotides, the CDR3 is TGTGCCATCAGCGGGCAGGGGGGAACCGGGGAGCTGTTTTTT.